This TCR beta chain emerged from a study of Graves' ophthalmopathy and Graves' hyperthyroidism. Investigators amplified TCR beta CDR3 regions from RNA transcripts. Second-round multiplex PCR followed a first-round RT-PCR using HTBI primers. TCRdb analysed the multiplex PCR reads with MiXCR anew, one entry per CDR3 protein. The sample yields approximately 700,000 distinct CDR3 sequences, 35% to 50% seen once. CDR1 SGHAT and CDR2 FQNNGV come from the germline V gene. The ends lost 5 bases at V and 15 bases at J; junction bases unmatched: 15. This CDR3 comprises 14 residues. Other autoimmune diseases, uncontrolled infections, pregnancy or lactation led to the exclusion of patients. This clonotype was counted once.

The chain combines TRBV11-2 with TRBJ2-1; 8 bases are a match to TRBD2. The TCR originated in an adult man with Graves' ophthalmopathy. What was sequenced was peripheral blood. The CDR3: CASSLRTSGDTGFF. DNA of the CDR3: TGTGCCAGCAGCCTACGTACTAGCGGTGATACGGGGTTCTTC.